Reported below is one T cell receptor (beta chain). The germline CDR1 and CDR2 sequences are SGHVS and FNYEAQ. V lost 4 bases, J lost 11 bases, and 5 bases stayed unmatched. This CDR3 contains 11 residues. The table came from immunoSEQ multiplex PCR; TCRdb's copy has only in-frame clones and leaves some out. The repertoire holds 67,000 or so clones, with approximately 91% as singletons. This specimen comes from a study of T cells after somatic rescue of genetic block. The sequenced sample consisted of peripheral blood mononuclear cells (PBMCs). This TCR came from a man aged 25-40 years. The V call is TRBV7-6, the J call TRBJ2-7; 7 nucleotides match TRBD2. CDR3 in amino acids: CASSSGLFKYF. CDR3 in DNA: TGTGCCAGCAGCTCGGGACTATTCAAGTACTTC.